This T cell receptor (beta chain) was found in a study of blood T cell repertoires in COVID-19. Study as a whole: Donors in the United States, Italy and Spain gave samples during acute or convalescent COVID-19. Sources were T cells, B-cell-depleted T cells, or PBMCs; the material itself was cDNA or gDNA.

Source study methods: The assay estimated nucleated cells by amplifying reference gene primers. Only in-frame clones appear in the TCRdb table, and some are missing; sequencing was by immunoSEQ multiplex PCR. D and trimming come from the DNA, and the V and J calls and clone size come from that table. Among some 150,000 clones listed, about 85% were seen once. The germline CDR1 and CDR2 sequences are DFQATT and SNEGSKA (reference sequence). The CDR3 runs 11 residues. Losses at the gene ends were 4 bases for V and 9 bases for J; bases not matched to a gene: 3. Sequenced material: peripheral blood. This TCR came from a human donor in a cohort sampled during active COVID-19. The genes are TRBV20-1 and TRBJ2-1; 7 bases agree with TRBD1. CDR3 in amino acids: CSATGTVEQFF. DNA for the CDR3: TGCAGTGCTACCGGGACAGTTGAGCAGTTCTTC.